Sequencing of this TCR beta chain was carried out in a study of OX40 agonist ivuxolimab in advanced cancers. Background on the study: Treatment received earlier with anti-PD-1, anti-PD-L1 or anti-CTLA-4 agents was allowed, and over 35% had some. Points from the study as a whole: Still undetermined is the antigen specificity of the expanded peripheral T cells. Among T cells, CD8+ cells averaged more expanded clones than CD4+ cells.

CDR1 and CDR2 (germline): SEHNR, FQNEAQ (reference sequence). The ends were cut back, 5 bases at V and 2 bases at J, with 7 bases in the middle. This CDR3 is built from 13 residues. Assay: immunoSEQ multiplex PCR; the TCRdb copy retains only in-frame clones and omits some. The sample has under 100,000 clones, about 91% seen once. Details on this clone: The antigen is undetermined.

The clonotype comes from an adult with an advanced solid tumor such as melanoma, head and neck, liver or kidney cancer. This specimen consisted of CD4+ or CD8+ T cells sorted from blood, obtained in a trial of the OX40 agonist ivuxolimab. The chain employs TRBV7-9 and TRBJ2-1; D remains ambiguous. The CDR3 DNA sequence: TGTGCCAGCAGCCTAATAGCCTACAATGAGCAGTTCTTC. This sequence encodes CASSLIAYNEQFF.